These 20 T cell receptor beta chains share one sample of origin, sequenced in a study of neurological immune-mediated disorders. MiXCR, run by TCRdb on the 5' RACE reads, gives a single entry per CDR3 protein. The data contain 70,000 or so distinct CDR3 sequences, 5.2% of them singletons. The specimen sequenced was PBMCs. These receptors all come from a woman under 40 with multiple sclerosis.

In its sample, this clonotype was seen many times. The chain uses TRBV20-1 and TRBJ2-3, with D unresolved. Per germline, CDR1 DFQATT and CDR2 SNEGSKA (reference sequence). This CDR3 contains 16 residues. V was trimmed by 0 bases and J by 4 bases, leaving 17 bases between them. CDR3 in amino acids: CSARDRAPSGPDTQYF. Written as DNA, the CDR3 is TGCAGTGCTAGAGATCGGGCACCATCGGGCCCAGATACGCAGTATTTT.

This clonotype was recorded at least ten times. The genes are TRBV5-1 and TRBJ1-3, with D hard to call. Trimming cost V 4 bases and J 2 bases, with 10 bases left between them. This CDR3 spans 14 amino acids. Germline-derived CDR1 and CDR2 are SGHRS and YFSETQ. The CDR3, as DNA: TGCGCCAGCAGCCACGAGGGCCCTGGAAACACCATATATTTT. Amino acid sequence: CASSHEGPGNTIYF.

This clonotype has a count of ten or more. This chain links TRBV5-1 with TRBJ2-3; D is unresolved. The V gene lost 3 bases and the J gene lost 4 bases, with 9 bases spanning the gap. Germline V gene data show CDR1 as SGHRS and CDR2 as YFSETQ. The CDR3 covers 13 residues. CDR3 region: CASSSRIADTQYF. The CDR3 nucleotides are TGCGCCAGCAGCTCTAGAATAGCAGATACGCAGTATTTT.

This clonotype was recorded many times. The chain recombines TRBV6-5 with TRBJ2-6, with 8 bases that match TRBD2. Germline CDR1 MNHEY, CDR2 SVGAGI. The V segment lost 6 bases and the J segment 2 bases; nucleotides outside the gene matches: 9. This CDR3 is built from 17 residues. CDR3 bases: TGTGCCAGCAGCTACGGGGGGGGCTCAACTGGGGCCAACGTCCTGACTTTC. Its translation is CASSYGGGSTGANVLTF.

This clonotype has more than one count but fewer than ten. The chain carries TRBV12-3 or TRBV12-4 and TRBJ1-4; possibly TRBD1 for D (5 bases). V lost 6 bases, J lost 11 bases, and 13 bases lay in between. The CDR3 is 12 amino acids. The CDR3 bases are TGTGCCAGCAGCAAACCCCAGGGTAAACTGTTTTTT. Its protein is CASSKPQGKLFF.

This clonotype was detected a few times. A single base separates this from a much larger clone, so it may be a read error. The rearrangement joins TRBV20-1 to TRBJ1-6, with D hard to call. Germline CDR1 and CDR2: DFQATT and SNEGSKA (reference sequence). The CDR3 has 13 residues. Trimming cost V 5 bases and J 7 bases, with 12 bases left between them. The CDR3 reads CSASGNQNSPLHF. The CDR3 DNA is TGCAGTGCTTCGGGAAACCAAAATTCACCCCTCCACTTT.

Many counts were recorded for this clonotype. The chain combines TRBV5-1 with TRBJ2-1; 7 nucleotides align to TRBD1. Germline V gene sequence: CDR1 SGHRS, CDR2 YFSETQ. The junction had 4 bases not matched to a gene; V was cut back by 1 base and J by 0 bases. The CDR3 contains 16 residues. The CDR3 DNA follows: TGCGCCAGCAGCTTGTTAGGGACAGTCTCCTACAATGAGCAGTTCTTC. Translated: CASSLLGTVSYNEQFF. The full variable domain, rest sourced from reference TRBV5-1 and TRBJ2-1, is KAGVTQTPRYLIKTRGQQVTLSCSPISGHRSVSWYQQTPGQGLQFLFEYFSETQRNKGNFPGRFSGRQFSNSRSEMNVSTLELGDSALYLCASSLLGTVSYNEQFFGPGTRLTVL.

This clonotype was recorded at least ten times. Relative to the germline gene, one junction end is altered; a read error may explain this. V is TRBV20-1 and J is TRBJ1-5; D is possibly TRBD1 (5 bases). From germline, CDR1 is DFQATT and CDR2 SNEGSKA (reference sequence). The CDR3 length is 13 residues. CDR3 DNA sequence: TGCAGTGCTAGACAGGGTGTACAGCAGCCCCAGAATTTT. Amino acid sequence: CSARQGVQQPQNF.

This clonotype was observed many times. This CDR3 reads CASSQNGGPSYEQYF. CDR3 sequence (DNA): TGCGCCAGCAGCCAAAACGGGGGGCCCTCCTACGAGCAGTACTTC. The chain carries TRBV4-1 and TRBJ2-7; possible D gene TRBD2, 7 bases. Trimming left V 2 bases short and J 0 bases short, with 11 bases between. Germline values: CDR1 MGHRA, CDR2 YSYEKL. The CDR3 spans 15 residues.

This clonotype has at least ten counts. V usage is TRBV27 and J usage is TRBJ2-7, with D maybe TRBD1 (5 bases). This CDR3 has 13 residues. The germline V and J ends were trimmed by 2 bases and 6 bases, with 11 bases remaining between them. From germline, CDR1 is MNHEY and CDR2 SMNVEV (reference sequence). The CDR3 DNA sequence: TGTGCCAGCAGTTTAGACAGTATGGGCGAGCAGTACTTC. Its translation: CASSLDSMGEQYF.

This clonotype occurred many times. This chain links TRBV20-1 with TRBJ2-1, with D perhaps TRBD2 (6 bases). The length of the CDR3 is 15 residues. Germline CDR1 and CDR2: DFQATT and SNEGSKA (reference sequence). The V gene lost 1 base and the J gene lost 4 bases, with 14 bases spanning the gap. The CDR3 is CSARVEGDLYNEQFF. For the CDR3, the DNA is TGCAGTGCTAGAGTGGAGGGAGACCTGTACAATGAGCAGTTCTTC.

This clonotype was detected only a few times. A much larger clone is a single base away; this may be a read error. V gene TRBV11-2 combines with J gene TRBJ1-4; D gene uncertain. This CDR3 spans 15 amino acids. Germline assignment: CDR1 SGHAT and CDR2 FQNNGV. V lost 1 base and J lost 10, with 16 bases in between. The DNA for the CDR3 is TGTGCCAGCAGCTTAGGGCGAGAAAGCTCATCAAAACTGTTTTTT. This codes for CASSLGRESSSKLFF.

The CDR3 sequence: CASSLAGQGASYTFF. CDR3 DNA sequence: TGTGCCAGCAGCTTAGCAGGACAGGGGGCGAGTTATACGTTCTTC. V gene TRBV11-2 combines with J gene TRBJ2-1; 11 nucleotides match TRBD1. Germline CDR1 and CDR2: SGHAT and FQNNGV. The CDR3 totals 15 residues. V was clipped by 1 base and J by 15 bases; unmatched bases: 11.

This clonotype showed up many times. The chain employs TRBV5-1 and TRBJ2-6; D uncertain. The V and J ends lost 0 bases and 1 base respectively, with 5 bases between them. Germline CDR1 is SGHRS and CDR2 is YFSETQ. The CDR3 extends over 15 amino acids. Here the CDR3 reads CASSLGYSGANVLTF. CDR3 nucleotides: TGCGCCAGCAGCTTGGGATATTCTGGGGCCAACGTCCTGACTTTC.

This clonotype has ten or more counts. V usage is TRBV5-1 and J usage is TRBJ1-1, with 7 bases matching TRBD1. Germline loops: CDR1 SGHRS, CDR2 YFSETQ. CDR3 length: 17 amino acids. V lost 1 base to trimming and J lost 1 base; unmatched junction nucleotides: 10. CDR3 bases: TGCGCCAGCAGCTTGAGGGAGGCCGGGACAGAGAACACTGAAGCTTTCTTT. It encodes CASSLREAGTENTEAFF.

This clonotype was seen a handful of times. This chain uses TRBV6-1 with TRBJ2-1; D is undetermined. The CDR3 extends over 13 amino acids. CDR1 and CDR2 (germline): MNHNS, SASEGT. V lost 3 bases and J lost 7, with 10 bases in between. The CDR3 bases are TGTGCCAGCAGTGAGACTGCCCGGAATGAGCAGTTCTTC. It translates to CASSETARNEQFF.

This clonotype was seen at least ten times. The CDR3: CASSTGTGGAYEQYF. The CDR3, as DNA: TGCGCCAGCAGCACCGGGACAGGGGGCGCCTACGAGCAGTACTTC. The V and J genes are TRBV5-1 and TRBJ2-7; 12 bases map to TRBD1. The germline V gene has CDR1 SGHRS and CDR2 YFSETQ. This CDR3 region has 15 residues. J was trimmed by 2 bases and V by 4 bases; bases with no gene match: 4.

This clonotype was seen ten or more times. The chain has TRBV5-1 and TRBJ1-1, with TRBD1 as a possible D gene (5 bases). Germline CDR1 reads SGHRS; CDR2 reads YFSETQ. The CDR3 loop spans 14 amino acids. Trimming pared 4 bases from V and 1 base from J, leaving 11 bases between. CDR3 amino acids: CASSLSTENTEAFF. In DNA form, the CDR3 reads TGCGCCAGCAGCCTGTCGACAGAGAACACTGAAGCTTTCTTT. The complete variable domain, with remaining parts taken from reference TRBV5-1 and TRBJ1-1, reads KAGVTQTPRYLIKTRGQQVTLSCSPISGHRSVSWYQQTPGQGLQFLFEYFSETQRNKGNFPGRFSGRQFSNSRSEMNVSTLELGDSALYLCASSLSTENTEAFFGQGTRLTVV.

This clonotype appeared many times. The chain couples TRBV20-1 to TRBJ2-5; no clear D. CDR3 length equals 15 residues. Trimming removed 6 bases from V and 0 bases from J, with 17 bases in between. In germline, CDR1 is DFQATT, CDR2 SNEGSKA (reference sequence). CDR3 coding DNA: TGCAGTGCCATCACTCGTGGTGAATACCAAGAGACCCAGTACTTC. Its protein product is CSAITRGEYQETQYF.

This clonotype appeared a single time. V and J are TRBV7-8 and TRBJ2-1; TRBD2 aligns across 7 bases. V shed 5 bases, J shed 0 bases, and the junction held 4 bases outside the gene matches. This CDR3 spans 15 amino acids. Germline lookup yields CDR1 SGHVS and CDR2 FQNEAQ. The CDR3 DNA is TGTGCCAGCAGCCCGCGGACTAGCTCCTACAATGAGCAGTTCTTC. Encoded protein: CASSPRTSSYNEQFF.